This TCR beta chain comes out of a study of response to subunit inactivated influenza vaccine. Whole-study findings and limits: Each seasonal flu vaccination may recruit only limited new T cells, authors suggested.

TCRdb used MiXCR to reprocess the RT-PCR reads, holding one entry per CDR3 protein. The table shows about 650,000 distinct CDR3 sequences, with around 16% occurring only once. This clonotype came up a few times. What it binds is unknown. This TCR was sampled from a man aged 45-65 years who received an inactivated influenza vaccine. This specimen consisted of PBMCs from blood, obtained 11 to 12 days after vaccination.

The CDR3 nucleotides are TGTGCCAGCAGGAACCGGGCCGGCTCCTACGAGCAGTACTTC. This translates into CASRNRAGSYEQYF. This chain connects TRBV28 to TRBJ2-7; D is unclear. The CDR3 is 14 amino acids. Trimming removed 6 bases from V and 0 bases from J, with 12 bases in between. Germline V lookup: CDR1 MDHEN, CDR2 SYDVKM.